This is a list of T cell receptor beta chains from one sample in a study of OX40 agonist ivuxolimab in advanced cancers. Sequenced by immunoSEQ multiplex PCR; TCRdb stores in-frame clones only, minus some. Found here are about 41,000 clones, around 88% of them singletons; the top ten hold roughly 25%. The sequenced sample was CD4+ or CD8+ T cells sorted from blood, obtained in a trial of the OX40 agonist ivuxolimab. Receptors were obtained from an adult with an advanced solid tumor such as melanoma, head and neck, liver or kidney cancer. Both conserved end residues are part of each CDR3. The D gene is left open where the match is weak. Clone size is shown for a subset of rows, as once, few, many or a class of expanded clone.

>14|.|TRBV19|TRBJ2-3|.
CASSEEWDTDTQYF
TGTGCCAGTAGTGAGGAATGGGACACAGATACGCAGTATTTT
>12|.|TRBV5-1|TRBJ2-2|.
CAISSGTGELFF
TGCGCCATCTCGAGTGGCACCGGGGAGCTGTTTTTT
>14|.|TRBV19|TRBJ2-1|.
CASSRDISYNEQFF
TGTGCCAGTAGTCGGGACATCTCCTACAATGAGCAGTTCTTC
>13|.|TRBV19|TRBJ2-1|.
CASSIAGVNEQFF
TGTGCCAGTAGTATAGCTGGGGTAAATGAGCAGTTCTTC
>14|.|TRBV7-9|TRBJ2-4|.
CASSTTVAKNIQYF
TGTGCCAGCAGCACGACAGTAGCCAAAAACATTCAGTACTTC
>17|.|TRBV4-1|TRBJ2-7|TRBD2
CASSQEGAGSKFYEQYF
TGCGCCAGCAGCCAAGAGGGAGCGGGATCCAAGTTCTACGAGCAGTACTTC
>19|.|TRBV21-1|TRBJ1-1|.
CASSNSRGRGQVRNTEAFF
TGTGCCAGCAGCAACTCGAGGGGCAGGGGGCAGGTAAGGAACACTGAAGCTTTCTTT
>15|.|TRBV5-5|TRBJ2-7|TRBD2
CASSMILAGHYEQYF
TGTGCCAGCAGCATGATACTAGCGGGTCACTACGAGCAGTACTTC
>15|.|TRBV5-6|TRBJ1-1|.
CASSPLGRRNTEAFF
TGTGCCAGCAGCCCTCTAGGACGGAGGAACACTGAAGCTTTCTTT
>15|.|TRBV27|TRBJ1-5|.
CASSPLGRSNQPQHF
TGTGCCAGCAGTCCGCTAGGGAGGAGCAATCAGCCCCAGCATTTT
>15|.|TRBV9|TRBJ2-2|.
CASSVGSVDTGELFF
TGTGCCAGCAGCGTAGGTAGCGTTGACACCGGGGAGCTGTTTTTT
>14|.|TRBV2|TRBJ2-5|.
CASSGPEGGKTQYF
TGTGCCAGTTCCGGCCCTGAAGGGGGGAAGACCCAGTACTTC
>13|once|TRBV19|TRBJ2-7|TRBD2
CASSVTSGNEQYF
TGTGCCAGTAGTGTTACTAGCGGGAACGAGCAGTACTTC
>16|once|TRBV27|TRBJ2-3|.
CASSLLGVIGGDTQYF
TGTGCCAGCAGTTTATTGGGGGTTATCGGTGGAGATACGCAGTATTTT
>17|.|TRBV10-2|TRBJ1-2|.
CASSELEGGGANYGYTF
TGCGCCAGCAGTGAGTTGGAGGGGGGGGGAGCTAACTATGGCTACACCTTC
>16|.|TRBV2|TRBJ2-5|TRBD2
CASGPSGSDAQETQYF
TGTGCCAGCGGGCCTAGCGGGAGCGACGCGCAAGAGACCCAGTACTTC
>17|.|TRBV19|TRBJ2-6|.
CASSIQGPRSGANVLTF
TGTGCCAGTAGTATACAGGGGCCACGCTCTGGGGCCAACGTCCTGACTTTC
>17|.|TRBV4-2|TRBJ2-2|TRBD2
CASSYSTSGSLGGELFF
TGTGCCAGCAGCTATTCGACTAGCGGGAGTTTGGGCGGGGAGCTGTTTTTT
>16|.|TRBV7-9|TRBJ1-4|TRBD1
CASSTNRDRIDEKLFF
TGTGCCAGCAGCACCAACCGGGACAGAATTGATGAAAAACTGTTTTTT
>14|.|TRBV5-1|TRBJ2-7|.
CASSLDIGANEQYF
TGCGCCAGCAGCTTGGATATAGGGGCCAACGAGCAGTACTTC
>14|.|TRBV27|TRBJ1-1|.
CASRSGQSNTEAFF
TGTGCCAGCAGGTCGGGACAATCGAACACTGAAGCTTTCTTT
>15|.|TRBV27|TRBJ2-5|TRBD1
CASSLWTGAKETQYF
TGTGCCAGCAGTTTATGGACAGGCGCTAAAGAGACCCAGTACTTC
>15|.|TRBV4-1|TRBJ2-1|.
CASSPLAEAYNEQFF
TGCGCCAGCAGCCCCCTTGCGGAAGCCTACAATGAGCAGTTCTTC
>15|.|TRBV7-3|TRBJ2-1|.
CASSPYGNNHNEQFF
TGTGCCAGCAGCCCGTACGGGAACAATCACAATGAGCAGTTCTTC
>14|.|TRBV30|TRBJ1-2|TRBD1
CAWSGGRGLVGYTF
TGTGCCTGGAGTGGGGGCAGGGGGTTGGTTGGCTACACCTTC
>15|.|TRBV7-9|TRBJ1-4|TRBD1
CASSLVGQGDEKLFF
TGTGCCAGCAGCTTGGTCGGACAGGGGGATGAAAAACTGTTTTTT
>15|once|TRBV4-1|TRBJ2-3|.
CASSQVYGGTDTQYF
TGCGCCAGCAGCCAAGTATACGGTGGCACAGATACGCAGTATTTT
>12|.|TRBV28|TRBJ2-7|.
CASSFSPDEQYF
TGTGCCAGCAGTTTTTCCCCTGACGAGCAGTACTTC
>14|.|TRBV29-1|TRBJ1-1|.
CSVQGLGSNTEAFF
TGCAGCGTCCAGGGTCTGGGATCGAACACTGAAGCTTTCTTT
>11|.|TRBV6-1|TRBJ2-2|.
CASSGTGELFF
TGTGCCAGCAGTGGGACCGGGGAGCTGTTTTTT
>13|.|TRBV27|TRBJ2-7|.
CASSLSRFHEQYF
TGTGCCAGCAGTTTATCCAGGTTCCACGAGCAGTACTTC
>14|few|TRBV27|TRBJ1-5|.
CASSLWGANQPQHF
TGTGCCAGCAGTTTATGGGGGGCGAATCAGCCCCAGCATTTT
>17|.|TRBV7-9|TRBJ2-1|TRBD2
CASSLTGASGSRDEQFF
TGTGCCAGCAGCTTAACCGGTGCTAGCGGGAGTCGAGATGAGCAGTTCTTC
>17|.|TRBV11-3|TRBJ2-3|.
CASSPDGGLDLPDTQYF
TGTGCCAGCAGCCCCGATGGCGGGCTAGACCTTCCAGATACGCAGTATTTT
>14|.|TRBV9|TRBJ2-1|.
CASSEGQRVNEQFF
TGTGCCAGCAGCGAGGGGCAGAGGGTCAATGAGCAGTTCTTC
>15|.|TRBV6-4|TRBJ2-3|.
CASSDVAGSTDTQYF
TGTGCCAGCAGTGACGTTGCGGGGAGCACAGATACGCAGTATTTT
>14|.|TRBV27|TRBJ1-5|.
CASSRTGLGQPQHF
TGTGCCAGCAGTCGAACAGGGCTCGGTCAGCCCCAGCATTTT